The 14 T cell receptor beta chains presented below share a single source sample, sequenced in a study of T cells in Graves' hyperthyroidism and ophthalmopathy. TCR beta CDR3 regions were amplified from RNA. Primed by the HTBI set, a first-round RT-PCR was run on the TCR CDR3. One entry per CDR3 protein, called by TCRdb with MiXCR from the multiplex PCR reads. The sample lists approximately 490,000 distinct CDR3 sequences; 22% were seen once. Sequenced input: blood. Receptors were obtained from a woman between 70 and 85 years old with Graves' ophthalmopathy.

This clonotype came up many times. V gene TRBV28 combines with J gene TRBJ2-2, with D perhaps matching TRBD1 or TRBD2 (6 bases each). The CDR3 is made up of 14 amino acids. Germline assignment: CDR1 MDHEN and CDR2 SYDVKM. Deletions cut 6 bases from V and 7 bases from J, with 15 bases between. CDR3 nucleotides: TGTGCCAGCAGATCGGGGGCGCTCGGCGGGGAGCTGTTTTTT. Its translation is CASRSGALGGELFF.

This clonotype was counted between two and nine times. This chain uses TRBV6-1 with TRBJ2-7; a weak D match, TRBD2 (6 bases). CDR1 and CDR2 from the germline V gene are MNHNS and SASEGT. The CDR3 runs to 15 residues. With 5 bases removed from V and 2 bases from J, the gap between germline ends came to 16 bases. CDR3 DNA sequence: TGTGCCAGCAGTATGACGGACTATCCTGCCTACGAGCAGTACTTC. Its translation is CASSMTDYPAYEQYF.

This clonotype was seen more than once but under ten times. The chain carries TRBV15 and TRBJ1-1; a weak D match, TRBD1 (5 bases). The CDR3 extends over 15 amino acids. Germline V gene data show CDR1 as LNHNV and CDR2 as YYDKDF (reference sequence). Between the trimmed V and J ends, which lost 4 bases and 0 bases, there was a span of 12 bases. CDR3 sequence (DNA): TGTGCCACCAGCATCCGACAGCTCATGAACACTGAAGCTTTCTTT. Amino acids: CATSIRQLMNTEAFF.

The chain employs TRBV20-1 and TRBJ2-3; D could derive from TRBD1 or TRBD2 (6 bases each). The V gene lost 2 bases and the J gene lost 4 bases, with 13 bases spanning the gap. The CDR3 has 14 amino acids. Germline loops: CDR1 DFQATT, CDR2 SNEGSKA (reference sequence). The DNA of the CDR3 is TGCAGTGCTAGACGAGGGGGAGGTGCAGATACGCAGTATTTT. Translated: CSARRGGGADTQYF.

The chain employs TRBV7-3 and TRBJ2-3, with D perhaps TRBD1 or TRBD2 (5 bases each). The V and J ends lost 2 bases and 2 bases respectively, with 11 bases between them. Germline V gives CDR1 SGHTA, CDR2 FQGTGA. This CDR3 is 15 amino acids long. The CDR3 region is CASSLAPGPTDTQYF. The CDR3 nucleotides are TGTGCCAGCAGCTTAGCCCCGGGGCCCACAGATACGCAGTATTTT.

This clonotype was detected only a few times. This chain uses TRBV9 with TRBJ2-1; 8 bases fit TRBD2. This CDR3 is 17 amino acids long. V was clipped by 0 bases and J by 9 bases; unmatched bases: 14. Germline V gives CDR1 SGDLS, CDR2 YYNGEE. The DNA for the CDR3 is TGTGCCAGCAGCGTAGCGGGAGGGATCATTATTAATGGTGAGCAGTTCTTC. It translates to CASSVAGGIIINGEQFF.

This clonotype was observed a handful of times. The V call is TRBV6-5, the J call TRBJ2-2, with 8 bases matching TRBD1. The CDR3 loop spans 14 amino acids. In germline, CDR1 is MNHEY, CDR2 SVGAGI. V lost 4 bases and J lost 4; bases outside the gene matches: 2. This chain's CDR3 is CASSFTGGTGELFF. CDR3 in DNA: TGTGCCAGCAGTTTCACAGGGGGCACCGGGGAGCTGTTTTTT.

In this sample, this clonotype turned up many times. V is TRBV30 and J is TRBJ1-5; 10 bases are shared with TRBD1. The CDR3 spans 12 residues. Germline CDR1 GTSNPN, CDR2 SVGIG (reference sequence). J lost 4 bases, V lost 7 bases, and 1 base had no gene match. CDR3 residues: CASGQGNQPQHF. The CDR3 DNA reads TGTGCCTCGGGACAGGGGAATCAGCCCCAGCATTTT.

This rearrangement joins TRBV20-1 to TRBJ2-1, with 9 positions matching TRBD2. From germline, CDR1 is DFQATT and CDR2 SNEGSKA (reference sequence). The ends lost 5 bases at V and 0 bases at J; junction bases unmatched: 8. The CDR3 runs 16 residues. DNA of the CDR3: TGCAGTGCTCCTACTAGCGGGCGGGCCTCCTACAATGAGCAGTTCTTC. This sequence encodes CSAPTSGRASYNEQFF.

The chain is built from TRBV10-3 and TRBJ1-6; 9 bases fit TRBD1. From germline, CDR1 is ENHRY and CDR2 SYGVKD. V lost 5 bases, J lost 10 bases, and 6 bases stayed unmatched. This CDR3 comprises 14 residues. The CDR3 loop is CAISHRDRDSPLHF. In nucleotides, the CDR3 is TGTGCCATCAGTCACCGGGACAGGGACTCACCCCTCCACTTT.

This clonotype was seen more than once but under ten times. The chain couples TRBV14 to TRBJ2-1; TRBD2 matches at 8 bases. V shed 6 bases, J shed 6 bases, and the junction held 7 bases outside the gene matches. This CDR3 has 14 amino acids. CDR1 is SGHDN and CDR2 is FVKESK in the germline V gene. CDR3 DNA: TGTGCCAGCAGTAGACTAGCGACAGTCAATGAGCAGTTCTTC. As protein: CASSRLATVNEQFF.

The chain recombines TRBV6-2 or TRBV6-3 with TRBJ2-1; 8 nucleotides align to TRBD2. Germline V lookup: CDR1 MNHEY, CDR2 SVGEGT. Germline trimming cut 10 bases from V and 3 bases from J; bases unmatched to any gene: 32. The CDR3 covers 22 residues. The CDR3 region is CATRGIAGTSEVGLRVYNEQFF. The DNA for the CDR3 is TGTGCCACCCGAGGTATAGCGGGGACCTCCGAGGTGGGGCTACGGGTCTACAATGAGCAGTTCTTC.

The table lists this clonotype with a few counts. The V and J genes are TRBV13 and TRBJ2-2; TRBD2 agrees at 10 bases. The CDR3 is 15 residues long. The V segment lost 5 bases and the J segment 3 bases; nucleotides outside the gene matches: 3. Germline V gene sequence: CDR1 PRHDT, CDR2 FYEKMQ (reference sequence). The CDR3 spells CASSLAGVHTGELFF. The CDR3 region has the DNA TGTGCCAGCAGCCTAGCGGGAGTCCACACCGGGGAGCTGTTTTTT.

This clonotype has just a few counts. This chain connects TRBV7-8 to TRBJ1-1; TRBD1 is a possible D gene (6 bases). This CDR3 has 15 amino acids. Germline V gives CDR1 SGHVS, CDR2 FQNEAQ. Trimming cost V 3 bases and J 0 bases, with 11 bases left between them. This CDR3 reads CASSFTGKLNTEAFF. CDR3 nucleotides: TGTGCCAGCAGCTTTACAGGGAAACTGAACACTGAAGCTTTCTTT.